This TCR beta chain is from a study of regulatory T cells in long-lasting Graves disease. The overall study: Graves' patients who were just diagnosed had used antithyroid drugs for under 3 months. Study findings and constraints: Persistent patients shared more public clonotypes (roughly 2,800) than new patients (approximately 1,000).

Time point described: newly diagnosed GD, antithyroid drugs for less than 3 months. From RNA extracted from PBMCs, the TCR library was made. The CDR3 totals 14 residues. The germline CDR1 and CDR2 sequences are SGHRS and YFSETQ. Comment on this clonotype: The target antigen is unknown. At one end, the junction sequence differs from germline, possibly due to a read error.

The authors built TCR beta libraries using iRepertoire HTBI primers and Arm-PCR of CDR3 regions. Authors' processing steps: Detected in the samples were about 58 TRBV and 15 or so TRBJ segments. TCRdb re-analysed the multiplex PCR reads in MiXCR, keeping a single row per CDR3 protein. V and J calls and clone size were set by TCRdb, not the authors. The sample includes about 320,000 distinct CDR3 sequences, 15% to 20% of them seen just once. This TCR came from a female donor with Graves disease. This rearrangement joins TRBV5-1 to TRBJ1-1; weak D call: TRBD1 (6 bases). Specimen: peripheral blood mononuclear cells (PBMCs), collected at new diagnosis, from a patient treated with antithyroid drugs. The CDR3 DNA follows: TGCGCCAGCAACTTGGGGGCGGGGAACACTGAAGCTTTCTTT. It is translated as CASNLGAGNTEAFF.